The 2 T cell receptor beta chains reported below all come from one sample, sequenced in a study of beta chain features in type 1 diabetes. Study-wide results and limits: Type 1 diabetes patients had moderately but significantly shorter TCRB CDR3s in all four CD4+ subsets.

What was sequenced were expressed TCRB transcripts, since all of the isolated RNA had been reverse transcribed. TCRdb's table, derived via immunoSEQ multiplex PCR, lists solely in-frame clones and lacks some. Altogether 300,000 to 450,000 clones are present, roughly an eighth being singletons, with the ten largest covering 0.01%. These TCRs are of unknown antigen specificity. Sequenced input: naive CD4+ T cells from blood. The source of these receptors is a woman aged 18-29 years with type 1 diabetes.

Comments on this clone: The germline gene is not matched at one end of the junction; a read error may be the cause. The chain has TRBV19 and TRBJ2-5, with D possibly matching TRBD2 (6 bases). Germline V gene sequence: CDR1 LNHDA, CDR2 SQIVND (reference sequence). The CDR3 runs to 10 residues. CDR3 coding DNA: TGTGCCACCTACCGGGACTGCCTACACTTC. It encodes CATYRDCLHF.

The chain uses TRBV29-1 and TRBJ2-1; D unclear. CDR1 and CDR2 (germline): SQVTM, ANQGSEA. V was trimmed by 3 bases and J by 6 bases, leaving 15 bases between them. The CDR3 loop spans 14 amino acids. The CDR3 is CSVEIGLQSNEQFF. CDR3 sequence (DNA): TGCAGCGTTGAGATAGGTTTACAGAGCAATGAGCAGTTCTTC.